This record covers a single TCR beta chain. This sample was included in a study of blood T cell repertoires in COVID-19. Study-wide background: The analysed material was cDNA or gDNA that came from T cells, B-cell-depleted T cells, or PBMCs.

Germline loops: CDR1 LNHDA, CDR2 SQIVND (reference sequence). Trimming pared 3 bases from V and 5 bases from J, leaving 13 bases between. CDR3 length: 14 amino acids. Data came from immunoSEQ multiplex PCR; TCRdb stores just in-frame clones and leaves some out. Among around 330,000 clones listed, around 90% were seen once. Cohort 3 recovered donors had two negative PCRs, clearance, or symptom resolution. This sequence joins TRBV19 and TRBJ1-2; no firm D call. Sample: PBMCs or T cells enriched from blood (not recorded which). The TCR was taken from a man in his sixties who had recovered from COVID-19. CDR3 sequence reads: CASSIEGLWYGYTF. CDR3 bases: TGTGCCAGTAGTATCGAGGGTTTATGGTATGGCTACACCTTC.